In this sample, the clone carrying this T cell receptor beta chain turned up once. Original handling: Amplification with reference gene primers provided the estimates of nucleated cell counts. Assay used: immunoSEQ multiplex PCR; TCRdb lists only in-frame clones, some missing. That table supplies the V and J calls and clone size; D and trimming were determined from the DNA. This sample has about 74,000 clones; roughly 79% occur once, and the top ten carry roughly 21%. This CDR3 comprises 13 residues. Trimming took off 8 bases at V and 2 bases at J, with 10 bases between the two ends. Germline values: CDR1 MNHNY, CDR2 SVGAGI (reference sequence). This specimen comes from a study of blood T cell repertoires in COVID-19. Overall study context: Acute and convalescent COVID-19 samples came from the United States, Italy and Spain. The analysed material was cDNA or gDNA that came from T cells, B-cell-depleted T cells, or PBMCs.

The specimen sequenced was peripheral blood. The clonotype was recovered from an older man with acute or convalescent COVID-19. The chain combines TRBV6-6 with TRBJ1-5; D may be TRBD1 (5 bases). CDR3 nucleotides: TGTGCCAGCGGCGGGGGGGGCAATCAGCCCCAGCATTTT. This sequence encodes CASGGGGNQPQHF.